The 18 T cell receptor beta chains below were found in one sample sequenced in a study of monozygotic twins with inflammatory bowel disease. TCRdb re-called the 5' RACE reads; one entry per CDR3 protein, DNA not given. The sample table sets out a few hundred thousand distinct CDR3 sequences. Specimen: blood. All receptors derive from a human donor with ulcerative colitis or Crohn's disease, or a healthy co-twin of an affected twin (not recorded which).

The CDR3 region is CASSHLEAAYEQYF. This chain links TRBV14 with TRBJ2-7. The CDR3 contains 14 residues. Germline values: CDR1 SGHDN, CDR2 FVKESK.

V gene TRBV20-1 combines with J gene TRBJ2-2; no DNA is available, so the TRBD1 call from TCRdb remains unchecked. The CDR3 totals 16 residues. CDR1 is DFQATT and CDR2 is SNEGSKA in the germline V gene (reference sequence). CDR3 sequence reads: CSARRPGRQGTGELFF.

The genes are TRBV20-1 and TRBJ2-3; checking the TCRdb D call of TRBD2 is not possible without DNA. The CDR3 runs to 15 residues. Germline-derived CDR1 and CDR2 are DFQATT and SNEGSKA (reference sequence). CDR3 in amino acids: CSARRSGGAPDTQYF.

The CDR3 loop reads CSVGTGIVNEQYF. This chain uses TRBV29-1 with TRBJ2-7; TCRdb proposes TRBD1, but this gene call is untestable without DNA. Germline loops: CDR1 SQVTM, CDR2 ANQGSEA. The CDR3 sequence is 13 residues long.

The gene calls are TRBV12-3 or TRBV12-4 and TRBJ2-4; TCRdb selects TRBD1, and the lack of DNA leaves this call unchecked. CDR3 size: 14 residues. The CDR3 reads CASTEGVTKNIQYF.

This sequence joins TRBV5-6 and TRBJ1-2. This CDR3 comprises 13 residues. Per the germline V gene, CDR1 is SGHDT and CDR2 is YYEEEE. CDR3 protein: CASSSGKSYGYTF. Looking up the rest from reference TRBV5-6 and TRBJ1-2 gives the full variable domain: DAGVTQSPTHLIKTRGQQVTLRCSPKSGHDTVSWYQQALGQGPQFIFQYYEEEERQRGNFPDRFSGHQFPNYSSELNVNALLLGDSALYLCASSSGKSYGYTFGSGTRLTVV.

This chain joins TRBV20-1 and TRBJ1-2. Per germline, CDR1 DFQATT and CDR2 SNEGSKA (reference sequence). This CDR3 spans 13 amino acids. CDR3 protein: CSVKEVANYGYTF.

The rearrangement uses TRBV5-6 and TRBJ2-3; as DNA is missing, the TRBD2 call by TCRdb cannot be tested. Germline V gene lookup returns CDR1 SGHDT and CDR2 YYEEEE. The CDR3 has 17 residues. CDR3 sequence: CASSFRGPPISTDTQYF.

This chain links TRBV5-6 with TRBJ2-5; TCRdb selects TRBD2, and the lack of DNA leaves this call unchecked. CDR3 size: 16 residues. Germline CDR1 SGHDT, CDR2 YYEEEE. The CDR3 protein is CASSPPLAGGKETQYF.

This chain uses TRBV5-5 with TRBJ1-2; TCRdb indicates TRBD1, and absent DNA this call remains unverified. The CDR3 extends over 14 amino acids. The V gene's germline CDR1 is SGHKS and CDR2 YYEKEE (reference sequence). The chain's CDR3 is CASSPTVSNYGYTF.

The chain links TRBV6-1 to TRBJ2-3; with no DNA, the TCRdb D assignment of TRBD1 cannot be verified. Germline V gene sequence: CDR1 MNHNS, CDR2 SASEGT. This CDR3 spans 17 amino acids. Here the CDR3 reads CASSRLGTGPSTDTQYF.

The chain combines TRBV20-1 with TRBJ2-7; the TCRdb call, TRBD2, lacks DNA for checking. Germline loops: CDR1 DFQATT, CDR2 SNEGSKA (reference sequence). There are 15 residues in the CDR3. The CDR3 reads CSASLLAGGKYEQYF.

The chain has TRBV6-5 and TRBJ1-1. The germline gives CDR1 MNHEY, CDR2 SVGAGI. This CDR3 has 14 amino acids. CDR3 sequence reads: CASSYATGSPEAFF.

The chain links TRBV5-1 to TRBJ2-5; TCRdb names TRBD2, which stays unverified in the absence of DNA. The CDR3 runs 14 residues. Germline V gives CDR1 SGHRS, CDR2 YFSETQ. The CDR3: CASSLNAGEETQYF.

The chain uses TRBV21-1 and TRBJ1-2; TCRdb lists TRBD1, though no DNA is available to test this call. TRBV21-1 corresponds to a pseudogene. The CDR3 is 12 residues long. CDR3 residues: CASRGLDYGYTF.

The chain uses TRBV20-1 and TRBJ2-7; checking the TCRdb D call of TRBD1 is not possible without DNA. Germline lookup yields CDR1 DFQATT and CDR2 SNEGSKA (reference sequence). The CDR3 runs 13 residues. The CDR3 is CSANRGGYYEQYF.

V gene TRBV20-1 combines with J gene TRBJ1-2. Germline loops: CDR1 DFQATT, CDR2 SNEGSKA (reference sequence). This CDR3 has 13 residues. The CDR3 is CSAREAGTYGYTF.

The V and J genes are TRBV5-1 and TRBJ1-2; TCRdb gives TRBD1 as the D gene, but with no DNA this cannot be confirmed. The CDR3 runs to 12 residues. Germline CDR1 SGHRS, CDR2 YFSETQ. CDR3 loop: CASSSEGDGYTF. Complete variable domain (other parts from reference TRBV5-1 and TRBJ1-2): KAGVTQTPRYLIKTRGQQVTLSCSPISGHRSVSWYQQTPGQGLQFLFEYFSETQRNKGNFPGRFSGRQFSNSRSEMNVSTLELGDSALYLCASSSEGDGYTFGSGTRLTVV.